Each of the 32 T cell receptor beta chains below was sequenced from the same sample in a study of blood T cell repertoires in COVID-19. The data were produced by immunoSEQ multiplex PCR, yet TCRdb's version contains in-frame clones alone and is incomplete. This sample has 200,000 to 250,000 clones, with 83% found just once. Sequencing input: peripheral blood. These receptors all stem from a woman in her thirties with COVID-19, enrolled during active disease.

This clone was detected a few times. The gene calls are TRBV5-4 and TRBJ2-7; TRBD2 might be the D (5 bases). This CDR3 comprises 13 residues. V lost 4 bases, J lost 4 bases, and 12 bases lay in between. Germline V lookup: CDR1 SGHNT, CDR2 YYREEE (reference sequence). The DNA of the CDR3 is TGTGCCAGCAGCGCCGGACTCTTTTACGAGCAGTACTTC. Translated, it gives CASSAGLFYEQYF.

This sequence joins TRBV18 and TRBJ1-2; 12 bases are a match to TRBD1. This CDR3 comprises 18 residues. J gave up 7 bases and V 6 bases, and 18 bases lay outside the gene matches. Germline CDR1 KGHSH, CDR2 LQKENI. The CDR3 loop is CASSFFSGTGGAVRGYTF. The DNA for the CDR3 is TGTGCCAGCTCCTTTTTCTCCGGGACAGGGGGCGCGGTGCGTGGCTACACCTTC.

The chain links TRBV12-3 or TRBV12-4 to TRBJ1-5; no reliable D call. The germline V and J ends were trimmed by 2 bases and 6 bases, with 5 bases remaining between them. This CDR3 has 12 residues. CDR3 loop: CASSLYGQPQHF. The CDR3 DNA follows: TGTGCCAGCAGTTTATACGGTCAGCCCCAGCATTTT.

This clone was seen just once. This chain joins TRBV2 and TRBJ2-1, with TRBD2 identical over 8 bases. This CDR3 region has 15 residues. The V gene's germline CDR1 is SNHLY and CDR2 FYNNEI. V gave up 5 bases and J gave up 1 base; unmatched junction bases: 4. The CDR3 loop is CASSLLADSYNEQFF. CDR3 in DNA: TGTGCCAGCAGTTTACTAGCGGATTCCTACAATGAGCAGTTCTTC.

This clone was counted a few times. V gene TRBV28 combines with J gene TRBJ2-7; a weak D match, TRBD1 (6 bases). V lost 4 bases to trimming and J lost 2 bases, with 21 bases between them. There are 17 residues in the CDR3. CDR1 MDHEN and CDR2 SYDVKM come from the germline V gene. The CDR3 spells CASSSPGHPKVPYEQYF. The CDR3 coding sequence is TGTGCCAGCAGTTCTCCGGGACACCCGAAAGTCCCCTACGAGCAGTACTTC.

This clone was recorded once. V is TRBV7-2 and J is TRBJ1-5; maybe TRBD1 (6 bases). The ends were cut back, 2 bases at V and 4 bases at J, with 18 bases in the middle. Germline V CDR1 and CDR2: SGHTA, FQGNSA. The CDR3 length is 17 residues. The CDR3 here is CASSLRLGGGGNQPQHF. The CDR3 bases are TGTGCCAGCAGCTTAAGGCTCGGGGGGGGCGGGAATCAGCCCCAGCATTTT.

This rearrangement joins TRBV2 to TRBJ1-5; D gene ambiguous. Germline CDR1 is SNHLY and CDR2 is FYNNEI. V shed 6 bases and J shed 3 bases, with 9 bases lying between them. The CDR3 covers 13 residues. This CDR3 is CASRYSYNQPQHF. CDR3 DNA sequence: TGTGCCAGCAGGTACTCATACAATCAGCCCCAGCATTTT.

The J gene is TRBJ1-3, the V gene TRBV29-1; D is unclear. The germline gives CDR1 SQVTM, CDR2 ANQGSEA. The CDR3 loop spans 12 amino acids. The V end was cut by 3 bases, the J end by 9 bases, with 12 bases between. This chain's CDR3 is CSVEDGGRTIYF. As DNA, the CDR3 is TGCAGCGTTGAGGACGGAGGGCGCACCATATATTTT.

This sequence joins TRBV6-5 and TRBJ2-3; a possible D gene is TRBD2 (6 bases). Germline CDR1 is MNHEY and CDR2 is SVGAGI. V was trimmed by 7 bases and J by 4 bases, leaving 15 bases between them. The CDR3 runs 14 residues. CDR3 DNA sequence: TGTGCCAGCAAGTCCAGACTAGGGGCAGATACGCAGTATTTT. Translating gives CASKSRLGADTQYF.

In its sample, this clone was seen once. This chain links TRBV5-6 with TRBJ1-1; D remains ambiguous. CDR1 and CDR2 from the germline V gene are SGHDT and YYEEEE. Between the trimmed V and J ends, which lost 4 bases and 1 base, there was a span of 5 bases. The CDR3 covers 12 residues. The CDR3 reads CASSAGNTEAFF. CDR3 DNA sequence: TGTGCCAGCAGCGCAGGGAACACTGAAGCTTTCTTT.

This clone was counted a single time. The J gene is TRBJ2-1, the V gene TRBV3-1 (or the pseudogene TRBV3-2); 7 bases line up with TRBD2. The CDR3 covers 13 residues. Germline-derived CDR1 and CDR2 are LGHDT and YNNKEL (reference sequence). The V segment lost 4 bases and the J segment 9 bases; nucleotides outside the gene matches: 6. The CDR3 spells CASSPSGEGEQFF. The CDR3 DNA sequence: TGTGCCAGCAGCCCCTCGGGGGAGGGTGAGCAGTTCTTC.

CDR3 sequence: CASSAETGGNQPQHF. The CDR3, as DNA: TGTGCCAGTAGTGCCGAGACAGGGGGCAATCAGCCCCAGCATTTT. The rearrangement uses TRBV19 and TRBJ1-5, with 8 bases identical to TRBD1. The germline V gene has CDR1 LNHDA and CDR2 SQIVND (reference sequence). The CDR3 sequence is 15 residues long. With V trimmed by 5 bases and J by 2 bases, 5 bases remained unmatched.

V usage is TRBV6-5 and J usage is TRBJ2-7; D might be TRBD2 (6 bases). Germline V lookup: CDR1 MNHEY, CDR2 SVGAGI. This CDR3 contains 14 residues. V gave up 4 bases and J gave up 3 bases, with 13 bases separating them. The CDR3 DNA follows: TGTGCCAGCAGTTTATCGGGACTTAGCTACGAGCAGTACTTC. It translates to CASSLSGLSYEQYF.

The CDR3 protein is CATSPKGAGRLAGTNYNEQFF. CDR3 nucleotides: TGTGCCACCAGCCCTAAAGGAGCAGGGAGACTAGCGGGAACAAACTACAATGAGCAGTTCTTC. The V gene is TRBV15, the J gene TRBJ2-1; 11 bases fit TRBD2. The CDR3 loop spans 21 amino acids. With V trimmed by 5 bases and J by 3 bases, 21 bases remained unmatched. The germline CDR1 and CDR2 sequences are LNHNV and YYDKDF (reference sequence).

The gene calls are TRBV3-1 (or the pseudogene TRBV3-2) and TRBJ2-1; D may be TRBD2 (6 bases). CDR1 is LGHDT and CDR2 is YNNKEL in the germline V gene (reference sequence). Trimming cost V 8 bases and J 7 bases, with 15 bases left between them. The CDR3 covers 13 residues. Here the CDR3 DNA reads TGTGCCAGCGTCAATTGGCTAGCGAATGAGCAGTTCTTC. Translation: CASVNWLANEQFF.

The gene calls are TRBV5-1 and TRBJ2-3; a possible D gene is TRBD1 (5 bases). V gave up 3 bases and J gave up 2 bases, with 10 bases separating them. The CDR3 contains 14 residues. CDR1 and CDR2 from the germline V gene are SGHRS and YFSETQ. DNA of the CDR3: TGCGCCAGCAGCTACAGGACAACCACAGATACGCAGTATTTT. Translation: CASSYRTTTDTQYF.

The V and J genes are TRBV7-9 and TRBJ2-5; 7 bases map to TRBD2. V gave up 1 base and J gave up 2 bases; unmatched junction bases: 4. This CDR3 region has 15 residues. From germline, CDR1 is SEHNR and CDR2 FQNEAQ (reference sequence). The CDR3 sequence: CASSLGLAAQETQYF. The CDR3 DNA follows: TGTGCCAGCAGCTTAGGCCTAGCGGCTCAAGAGACCCAGTACTTC.

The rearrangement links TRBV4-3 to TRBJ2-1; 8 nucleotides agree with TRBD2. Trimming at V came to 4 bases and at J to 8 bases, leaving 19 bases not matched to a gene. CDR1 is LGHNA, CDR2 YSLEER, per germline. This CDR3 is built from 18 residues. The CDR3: CASSPDTSPGLVMHEQFF. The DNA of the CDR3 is TGCGCCAGCAGCCCCGATACCTCCCCGGGACTAGTAATGCATGAGCAGTTCTTC.

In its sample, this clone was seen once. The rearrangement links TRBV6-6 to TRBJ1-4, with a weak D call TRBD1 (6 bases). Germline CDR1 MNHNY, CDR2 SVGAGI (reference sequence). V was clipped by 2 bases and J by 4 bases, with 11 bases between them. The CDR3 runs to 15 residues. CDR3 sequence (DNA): TGTGCCAGCAGTTACGACAGGCCTCTTAATGAAAAACTGTTTTTT. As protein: CASSYDRPLNEKLFF.

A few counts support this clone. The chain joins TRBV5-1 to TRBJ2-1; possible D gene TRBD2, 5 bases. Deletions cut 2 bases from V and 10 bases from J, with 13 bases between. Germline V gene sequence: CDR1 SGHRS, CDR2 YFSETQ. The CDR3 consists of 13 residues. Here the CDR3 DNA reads TGCGCCAGCAGCTTTGAACCCGGCGGGGAGCAGTTCTTC. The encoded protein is CASSFEPGGEQFF.

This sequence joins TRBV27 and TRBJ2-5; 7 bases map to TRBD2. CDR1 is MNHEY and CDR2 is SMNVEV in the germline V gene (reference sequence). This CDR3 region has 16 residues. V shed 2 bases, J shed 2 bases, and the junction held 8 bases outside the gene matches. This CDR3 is CASSLLIAGKQETQYF. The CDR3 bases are TGTGCCAGCAGTTTACTTATAGCGGGTAAACAAGAGACCCAGTACTTC.

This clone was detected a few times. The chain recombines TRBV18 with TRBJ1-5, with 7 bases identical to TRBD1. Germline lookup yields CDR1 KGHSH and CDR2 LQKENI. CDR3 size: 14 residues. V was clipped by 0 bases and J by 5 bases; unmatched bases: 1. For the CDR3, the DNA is TGTGCCAGCTCACCACCAGGGGGCCATCAGCCCCAGCATTTT. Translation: CASSPPGGHQPQHF.

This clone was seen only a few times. The CDR3 loop reads CASSLFQGRDQPQHF. The CDR3 nucleotides read TGTGCCAGCAGCTTGTTTCAGGGAAGGGATCAGCCCCAGCATTTT. The chain joins TRBV7-2 to TRBJ1-5, with a possible D match to TRBD1 (5 bases). Trimming shortened V by 3 bases and J by 5 bases, and 14 bases separated the two germline ends. CDR1 and CDR2 from the germline V gene are SGHTA and FQGNSA. The CDR3 spans 15 residues.

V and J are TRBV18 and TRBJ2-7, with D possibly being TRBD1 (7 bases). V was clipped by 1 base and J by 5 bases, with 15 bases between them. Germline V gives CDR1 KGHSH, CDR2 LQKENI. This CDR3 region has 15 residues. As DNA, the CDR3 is TGTGCCAGCTCACCACAGGGGGCGCGGAGGGACGAGCAGTACTTC. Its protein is CASSPQGARRDEQYF.

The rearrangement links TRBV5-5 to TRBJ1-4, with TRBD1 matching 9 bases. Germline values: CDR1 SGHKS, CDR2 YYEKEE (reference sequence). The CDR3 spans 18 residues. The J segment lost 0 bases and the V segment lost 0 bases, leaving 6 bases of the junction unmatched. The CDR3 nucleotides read TGTGCCAGCAGCTTGGCCGGGACAGGGTTTGCAACTAATGAAAAACTGTTTTTT. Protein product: CASSLAGTGFATNEKLFF.

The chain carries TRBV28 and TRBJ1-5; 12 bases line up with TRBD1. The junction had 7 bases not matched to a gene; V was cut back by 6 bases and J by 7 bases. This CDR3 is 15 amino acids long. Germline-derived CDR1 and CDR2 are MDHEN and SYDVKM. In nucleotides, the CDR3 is TGTGCCAGCAGCCGGGGACAGGGGGCTCTCCAGCCCCAGCATTTT. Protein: CASSRGQGALQPQHF. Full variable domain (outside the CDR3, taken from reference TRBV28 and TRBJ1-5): DVKVTQSSRYLVKRTGEKVFLECVQDMDHENMFWYRQDPGLGLRLIYFSYDVKMKEKGDIPEGYSVSREKKERFSLILESASTNQTSMYLCASSRGQGALQPQHFGDGTRLSIL.

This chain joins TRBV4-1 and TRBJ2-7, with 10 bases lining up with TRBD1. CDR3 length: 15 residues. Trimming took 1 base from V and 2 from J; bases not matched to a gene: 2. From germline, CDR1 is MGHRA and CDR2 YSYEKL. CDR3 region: CASSQGQGATYEQYF. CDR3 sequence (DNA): TGCGCCAGCAGCCAAGGACAGGGGGCGACCTACGAGCAGTACTTC.

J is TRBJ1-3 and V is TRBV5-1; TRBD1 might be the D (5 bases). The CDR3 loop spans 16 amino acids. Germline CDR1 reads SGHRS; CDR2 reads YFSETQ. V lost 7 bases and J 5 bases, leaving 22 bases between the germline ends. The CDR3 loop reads CASSGGMAASRNTIYF. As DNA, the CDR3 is TGCGCCAGCTCCGGGGGTATGGCAGCCTCCCGAAACACCATATATTTT.

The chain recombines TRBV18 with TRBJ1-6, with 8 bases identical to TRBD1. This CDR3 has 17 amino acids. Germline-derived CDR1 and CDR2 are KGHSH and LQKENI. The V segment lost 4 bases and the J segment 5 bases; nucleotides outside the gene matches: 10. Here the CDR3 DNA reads TGTGCCAGCTCACTCAATCTCCTGGGACAGGATAATTCACCCCTCCACTTT. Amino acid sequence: CASSLNLLGQDNSPLHF.

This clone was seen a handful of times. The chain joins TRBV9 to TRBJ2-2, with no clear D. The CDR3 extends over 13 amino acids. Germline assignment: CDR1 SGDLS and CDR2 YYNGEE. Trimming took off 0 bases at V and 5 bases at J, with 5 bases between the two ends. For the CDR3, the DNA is TGTGCCAGCAGCGTAGCTACGACCGGGGAGCTGTTTTTT. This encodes CASSVATTGELFF.

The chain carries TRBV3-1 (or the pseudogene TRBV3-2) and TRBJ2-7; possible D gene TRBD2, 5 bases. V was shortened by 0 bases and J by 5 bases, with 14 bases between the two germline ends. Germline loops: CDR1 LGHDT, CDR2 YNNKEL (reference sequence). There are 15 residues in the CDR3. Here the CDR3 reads CASSQDTRGSDEQYF. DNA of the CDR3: TGTGCCAGCAGCCAAGATACTCGGGGAAGCGACGAGCAGTACTTC.

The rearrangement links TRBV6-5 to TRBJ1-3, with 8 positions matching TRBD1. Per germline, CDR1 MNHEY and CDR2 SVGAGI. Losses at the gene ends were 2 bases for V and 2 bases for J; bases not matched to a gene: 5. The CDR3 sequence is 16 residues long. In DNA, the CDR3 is TGTGCCAGCAGTTACGCGGCAGGGGGCACTGGAAACACCATATATTTT. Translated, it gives CASSYAAGGTGNTIYF.